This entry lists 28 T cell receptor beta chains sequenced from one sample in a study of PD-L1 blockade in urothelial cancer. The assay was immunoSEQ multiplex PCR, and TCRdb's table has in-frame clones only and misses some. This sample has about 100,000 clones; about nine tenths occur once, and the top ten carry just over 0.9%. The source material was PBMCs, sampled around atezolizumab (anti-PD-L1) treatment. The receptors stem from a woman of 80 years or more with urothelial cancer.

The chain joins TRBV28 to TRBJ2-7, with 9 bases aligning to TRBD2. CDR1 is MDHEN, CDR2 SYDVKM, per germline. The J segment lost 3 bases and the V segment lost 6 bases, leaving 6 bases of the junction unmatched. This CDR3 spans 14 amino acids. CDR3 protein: CASSWREGIYEQYF. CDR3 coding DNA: TGTGCCAGCAGCTGGCGGGAGGGGATCTACGAGCAGTACTTC.

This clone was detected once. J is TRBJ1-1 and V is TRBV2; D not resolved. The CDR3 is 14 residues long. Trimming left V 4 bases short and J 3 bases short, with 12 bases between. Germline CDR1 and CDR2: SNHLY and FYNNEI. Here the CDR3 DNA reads TGTGCCAGCAGTGTGGAGGACTTCGACACTGAAGCTTTCTTT. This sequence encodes CASSVEDFDTEAFF. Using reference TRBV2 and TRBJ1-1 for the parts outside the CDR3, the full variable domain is EPEVTQTPSHQVTQMGQEVILRCVPISNHLYFYWYRQILGQKVEFLVSFYNNEISEKSEIFDDQFSVERPDGSNFTLKIRSTKLEDSAMYFCASSVEDFDTEAFFGQGTRLTVV.

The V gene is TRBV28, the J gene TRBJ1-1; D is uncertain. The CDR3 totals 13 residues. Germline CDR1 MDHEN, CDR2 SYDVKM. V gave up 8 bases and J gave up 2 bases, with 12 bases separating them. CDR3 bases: TGTGCCAGCGTGGTGGCAGTTAACACTGAAGCTTTCTTT. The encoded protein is CASVVAVNTEAFF.

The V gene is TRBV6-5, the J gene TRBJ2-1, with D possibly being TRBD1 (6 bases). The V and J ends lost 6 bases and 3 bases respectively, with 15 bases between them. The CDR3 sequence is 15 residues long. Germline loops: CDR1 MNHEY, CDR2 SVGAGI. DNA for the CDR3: TGTGCCAGCAGCCCGACGGGACACCTCTACAATGAGCAGTTCTTC. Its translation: CASSPTGHLYNEQFF.

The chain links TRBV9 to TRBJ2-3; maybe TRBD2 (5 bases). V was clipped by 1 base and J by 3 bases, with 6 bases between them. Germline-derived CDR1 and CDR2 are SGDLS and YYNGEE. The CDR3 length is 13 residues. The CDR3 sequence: CASSVSGTDTQYF. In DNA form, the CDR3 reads TGTGCCAGCAGCGTAAGCGGAACAGATACGCAGTATTTT. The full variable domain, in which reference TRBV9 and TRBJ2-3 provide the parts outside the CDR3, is DSGVTQTPKHLITATGQRVTLRCSPRSGDLSVYWYQQSLDQGLQFLIQYYNGEERAKGNILERFSAQQFPDLHSELNLSSLELGDSALYFCASSVSGTDTQYFGPGTRLTVL.

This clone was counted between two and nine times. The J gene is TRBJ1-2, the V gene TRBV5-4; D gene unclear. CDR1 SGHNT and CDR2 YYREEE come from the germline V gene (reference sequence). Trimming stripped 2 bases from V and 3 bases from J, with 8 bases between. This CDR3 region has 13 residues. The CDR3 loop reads CASSFPDYYGYTF. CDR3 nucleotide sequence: TGTGCCAGCAGCTTCCCAGACTACTATGGCTACACCTTC.

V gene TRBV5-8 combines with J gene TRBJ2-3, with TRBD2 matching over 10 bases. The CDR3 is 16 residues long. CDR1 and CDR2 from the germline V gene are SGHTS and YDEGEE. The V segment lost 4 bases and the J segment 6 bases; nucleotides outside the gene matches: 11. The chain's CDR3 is CASSHDLAGALDTQYF. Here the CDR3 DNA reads TGTGCCAGCAGCCACGACCTAGCGGGAGCTTTGGATACGCAGTATTTT. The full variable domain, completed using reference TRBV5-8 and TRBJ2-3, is EAGVTQSPTHLIKTRGQQATLRCSPISGHTSVYWYQQALGLGLQFLLWYDEGEERNRGNFPPRFSGRQFPNYSSELNVNALELEDSALYLCASSHDLAGALDTQYFGPGTRLTVL.

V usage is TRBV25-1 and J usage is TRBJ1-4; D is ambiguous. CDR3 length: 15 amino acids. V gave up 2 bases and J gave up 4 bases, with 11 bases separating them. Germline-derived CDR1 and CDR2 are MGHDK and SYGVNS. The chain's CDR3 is CASSEKQTYNEKLFF. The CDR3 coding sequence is TGTGCCAGCAGTGAAAAGCAGACTTATAATGAAAAACTGTTTTTT.

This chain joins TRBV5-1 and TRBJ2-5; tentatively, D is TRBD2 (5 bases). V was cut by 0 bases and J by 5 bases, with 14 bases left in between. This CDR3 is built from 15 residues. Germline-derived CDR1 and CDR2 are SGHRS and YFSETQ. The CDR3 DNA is TGCGCCAGCAGCTTGGAAGGGCTAGCTCGTGAGACCCAGTACTTC. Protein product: CASSLEGLARETQYF.

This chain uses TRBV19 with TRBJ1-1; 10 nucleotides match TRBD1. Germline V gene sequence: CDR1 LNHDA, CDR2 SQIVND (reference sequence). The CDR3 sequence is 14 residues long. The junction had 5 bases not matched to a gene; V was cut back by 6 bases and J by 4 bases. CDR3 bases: TGTGCCAGTAGAAGGACAGGGGGGACCACTGAAGCTTTCTTT. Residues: CASRRTGGTTEAFF.

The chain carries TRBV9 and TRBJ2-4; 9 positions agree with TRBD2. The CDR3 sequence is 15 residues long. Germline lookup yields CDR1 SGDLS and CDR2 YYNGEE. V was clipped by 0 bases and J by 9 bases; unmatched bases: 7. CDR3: CASSVGLAGNTIQYF. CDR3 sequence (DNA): TGTGCCAGCAGCGTAGGGCTAGCGGGAAATACCATTCAGTACTTC.

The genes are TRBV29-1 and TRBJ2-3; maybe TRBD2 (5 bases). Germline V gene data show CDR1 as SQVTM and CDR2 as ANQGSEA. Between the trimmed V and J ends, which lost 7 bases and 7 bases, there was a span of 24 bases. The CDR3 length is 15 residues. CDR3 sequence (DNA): TGCAGCGCAGAGGGAGTCAAACCTGAGCTGCATACGCAGTATTTT. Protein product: CSAEGVKPELHTQYF.

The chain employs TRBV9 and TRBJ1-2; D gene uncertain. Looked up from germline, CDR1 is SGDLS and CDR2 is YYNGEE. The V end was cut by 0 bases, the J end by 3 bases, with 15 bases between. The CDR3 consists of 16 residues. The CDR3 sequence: CASSVGSRRGDYGYTF. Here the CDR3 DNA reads TGTGCCAGCAGCGTAGGCTCGCGTCGCGGAGACTATGGCTACACCTTC.

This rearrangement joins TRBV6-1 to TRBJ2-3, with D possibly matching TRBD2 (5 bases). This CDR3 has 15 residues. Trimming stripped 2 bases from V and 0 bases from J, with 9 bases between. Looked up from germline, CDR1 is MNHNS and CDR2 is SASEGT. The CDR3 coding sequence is TGTGCCAGCAGTGAACGGGGAGTTAGCACAGATACGCAGTATTTT. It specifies CASSERGVSTDTQYF.

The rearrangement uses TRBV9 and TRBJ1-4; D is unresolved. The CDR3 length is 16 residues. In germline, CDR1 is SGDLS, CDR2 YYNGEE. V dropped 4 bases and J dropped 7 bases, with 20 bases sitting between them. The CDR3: CASSPRQVPESEKLFF. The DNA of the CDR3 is TGTGCCAGCAGCCCCCGCCAGGTCCCAGAGTCTGAAAAACTGTTTTTT.

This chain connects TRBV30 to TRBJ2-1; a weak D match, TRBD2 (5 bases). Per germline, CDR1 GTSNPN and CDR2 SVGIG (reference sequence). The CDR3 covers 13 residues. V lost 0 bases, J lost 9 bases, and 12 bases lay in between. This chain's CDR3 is CAWSVVPAGEQFF. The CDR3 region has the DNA TGTGCCTGGAGTGTAGTCCCGGCGGGTGAGCAGTTCTTC.

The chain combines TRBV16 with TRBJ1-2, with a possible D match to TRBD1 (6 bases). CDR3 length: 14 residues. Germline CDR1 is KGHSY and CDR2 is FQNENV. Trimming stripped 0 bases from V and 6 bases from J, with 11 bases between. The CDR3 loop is CASSQSTAGDGYTF. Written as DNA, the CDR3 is TGTGCCAGCAGCCAATCTACGGCAGGGGATGGCTACACCTTC.

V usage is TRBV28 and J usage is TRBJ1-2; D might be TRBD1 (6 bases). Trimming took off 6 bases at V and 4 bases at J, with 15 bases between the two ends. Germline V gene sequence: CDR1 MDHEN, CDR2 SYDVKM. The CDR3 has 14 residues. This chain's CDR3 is CASSRMDSRYGYTF. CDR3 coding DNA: TGTGCCAGCAGCCGAATGGACAGTCGCTATGGCTACACCTTC.

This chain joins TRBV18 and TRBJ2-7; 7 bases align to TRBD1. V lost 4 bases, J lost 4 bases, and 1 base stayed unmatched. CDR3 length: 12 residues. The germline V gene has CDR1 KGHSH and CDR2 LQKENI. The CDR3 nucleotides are TGTGCCAGCTCACTACAGGGGTACGAGCAGTACTTC. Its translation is CASSLQGYEQYF.

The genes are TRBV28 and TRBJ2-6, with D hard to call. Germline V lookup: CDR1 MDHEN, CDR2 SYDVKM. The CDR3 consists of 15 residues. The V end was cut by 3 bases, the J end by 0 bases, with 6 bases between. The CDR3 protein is CASSLSSSGANVLTF. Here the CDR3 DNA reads TGTGCCAGCAGTTTGAGCTCCTCTGGGGCCAACGTCCTGACTTTC.

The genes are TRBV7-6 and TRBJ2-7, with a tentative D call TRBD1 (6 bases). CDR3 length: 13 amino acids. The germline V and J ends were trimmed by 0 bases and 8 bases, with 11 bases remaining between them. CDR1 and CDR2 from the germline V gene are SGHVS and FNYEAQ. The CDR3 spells CASSLATGDKQYF. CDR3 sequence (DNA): TGTGCCAGCAGCTTAGCCACCGGGGACAAGCAGTACTTC.

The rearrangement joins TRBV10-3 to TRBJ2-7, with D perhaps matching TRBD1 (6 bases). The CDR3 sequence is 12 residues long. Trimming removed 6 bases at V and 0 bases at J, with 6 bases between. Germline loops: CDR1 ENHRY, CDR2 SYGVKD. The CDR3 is CAIRDSSYEQYF. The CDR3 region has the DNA TGTGCCATCAGGGACAGCTCCTACGAGCAGTACTTC.

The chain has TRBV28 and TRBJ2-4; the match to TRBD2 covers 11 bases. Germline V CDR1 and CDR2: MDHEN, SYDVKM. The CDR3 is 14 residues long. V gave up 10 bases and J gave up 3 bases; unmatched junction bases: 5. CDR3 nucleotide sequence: TGTGCCACCAATAGCGGGGGGGGCAAAAACATTCAGTACTTC. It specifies CATNSGGGKNIQYF.

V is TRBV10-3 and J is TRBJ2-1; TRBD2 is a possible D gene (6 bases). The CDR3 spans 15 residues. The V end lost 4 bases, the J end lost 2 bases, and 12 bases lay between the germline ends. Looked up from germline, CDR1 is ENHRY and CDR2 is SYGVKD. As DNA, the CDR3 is TGTGCCATCAGTGGGAGCGGAGGGGCCTACAATGAGCAGTTCTTC. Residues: CAISGSGGAYNEQFF.

CDR3: CASSLPRNTGELFF. The CDR3 DNA sequence: TGTGCCAGCAGCTTGCCTAGGAACACCGGGGAGCTGTTTTTT. The chain has TRBV5-6 and TRBJ2-2; D not resolved. This CDR3 has 14 residues. V was clipped by 1 base and J by 1 base, with 5 bases between them. Germline-derived CDR1 and CDR2 are SGHDT and YYEEEE.

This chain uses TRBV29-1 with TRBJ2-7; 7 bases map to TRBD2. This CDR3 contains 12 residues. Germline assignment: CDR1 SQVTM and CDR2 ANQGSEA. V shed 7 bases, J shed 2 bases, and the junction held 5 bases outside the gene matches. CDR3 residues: CSGASGTYEQYF. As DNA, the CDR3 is TGCAGCGGGGCTAGCGGAACCTACGAGCAGTACTTC.

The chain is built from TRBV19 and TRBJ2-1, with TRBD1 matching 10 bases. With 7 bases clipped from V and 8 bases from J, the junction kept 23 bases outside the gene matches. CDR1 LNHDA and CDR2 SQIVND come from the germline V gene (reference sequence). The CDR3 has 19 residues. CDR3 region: CASIPIGVPGTGDWDEQFF. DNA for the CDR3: TGTGCCAGTATTCCGATAGGGGTCCCCGGGACAGGGGATTGGGATGAGCAGTTCTTC.

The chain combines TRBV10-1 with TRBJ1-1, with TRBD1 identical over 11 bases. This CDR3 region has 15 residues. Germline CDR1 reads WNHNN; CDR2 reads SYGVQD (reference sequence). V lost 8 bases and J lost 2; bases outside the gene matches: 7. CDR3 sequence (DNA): TGCGCCAGCCGGGGACAGGGGGAAGGAAACACTGAAGCTTTCTTT. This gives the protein CASRGQGEGNTEAFF.